These 18 T cell receptor beta chains came from one sample sequenced in a study of T-cell memory formation after mild COVID-19. TCRdb re-called the 5' RACE reads with MiXCR, one entry per CDR3 protein. The sample shows about 100,000 distinct CDR3 sequences, over 8.5% of them seen only once. Sample: PBMCs or a T cell subset sorted from them (not recorded which). The origin of the receptors is a young man who had mild COVID-19 (a few samples of this study predate the infection). Cell type and time point are not known.

The chain joins TRBV27 to TRBJ1-1; D uncertain. Trimming shortened V by 6 bases and J by 0 bases, and 11 bases separated the two germline ends. The CDR3 runs to 14 residues. CDR1 is MNHEY, CDR2 SMNVEV, per germline (reference sequence). The CDR3 DNA is TGTGCCAGCAGGAGCCTGAGTATGAACACTGAAGCTTTCTTT. Protein product: CASRSLSMNTEAFF.

This CDR3 is CASSLLPGSQRGNEQFF. CDR3 DNA sequence: TGTGCCAGCAGCTTATTACCGGGAAGCCAAAGGGGGAATGAGCAGTTCTTC. This chain connects TRBV11-2 to TRBJ2-1; tentatively, D is TRBD1 (6 bases). Trimming took 2 bases from V and 7 from J, leaving 21 bases between them. Germline-derived CDR1 and CDR2 are SGHAT and FQNNGV. This CDR3 is 17 amino acids long.

This clonotype has more than one count but fewer than ten. The chain employs TRBV4-3 and TRBJ2-5; the D call may be TRBD1 or TRBD2 (5 bases each). There are 15 residues in the CDR3. V lost 0 bases, J lost 4 bases, and 12 bases lay in between. Germline V gene sequence: CDR1 LGHNA, CDR2 YSLEER. For the CDR3, the DNA is TGCGCCAGCAGCCAAGATCAAGGGACGGGAGAGACCCAGTACTTC. It specifies CASSQDQGTGETQYF.

The V gene is TRBV9, the J gene TRBJ2-1; D unresolved. The length of the CDR3 is 12 residues. Germline V lookup: CDR1 SGDLS, CDR2 YYNGEE. The ends were cut back, 5 bases at V and 6 bases at J, with 9 bases in the middle. As DNA, the CDR3 is TGTGCCAGCAGTAACAGAATCAATGAGCAGTTCTTC. Protein product: CASSNRINEQFF.

The gene calls are TRBV5-1 and TRBJ1-2, with D possibly matching TRBD1 (5 bases). CDR1 SGHRS and CDR2 YFSETQ come from the germline V gene. The V end was cut by 1 base, the J end by 5 bases, with 9 bases between. CDR3 length equals 13 residues. The CDR3 DNA reads as TGCGCCAGCAGCTTGACGCAGGGTTATGGCTACACCTTC. Translation: CASSLTQGYGYTF.

There are many counts of this clonotype. V is TRBV6-9 and J is TRBJ2-7, with 9 bases matching TRBD1. This CDR3 is built from 13 residues. With V trimmed by 8 bases and J by 6 bases, 8 bases remained unmatched. Germline V gene data show CDR1 as MNHGY and CDR2 as SVAAGI. CDR3: CASPSWDRAEQYV. The CDR3 bases are TGTGCCAGCCCAAGCTGGGACAGGGCCGAGCAGTACGTC.

The sample holds a few counts of this clonotype. The chain couples TRBV4-3 to TRBJ1-6, with D hard to call. Germline CDR1 reads LGHNA; CDR2 reads YSLEER. This CDR3 is 14 amino acids long. V was shortened by 3 bases and J by 14 bases, with 17 bases between the two germline ends. The CDR3 DNA is TGCGCCAGCAGCCATCCAGACACGGTTAAAGCCCTCCACTTT. Translating it yields CASSHPDTVKALHF.

The chain employs TRBV4-1 and TRBJ2-7, with TRBD2 as a possible D gene (5 bases). The germline V gene encodes CDR1 MGHRA and CDR2 YSYEKL. The length of the CDR3 is 15 residues. The V end was cut by 1 base, the J end by 0 bases, with 10 bases between. The CDR3 sequence: CASSQAPGSSYEQYF. The DNA for the CDR3 is TGCGCCAGCAGCCAAGCCCCGGGGAGCTCCTACGAGCAGTACTTC.

The chain carries TRBV6-2 or TRBV6-3 and TRBJ2-7, with 10 positions matching TRBD1. The CDR3 spans 15 residues. Trimming at V came to 6 bases and at J to 2 bases, leaving 7 bases not matched to a gene. Germline-derived CDR1 and CDR2 are MNHEY and SVGEGT. The CDR3 spells CASRGTGATPYEQYF. The CDR3 DNA reads TGTGCCAGCAGAGGGACAGGGGCGACCCCCTACGAGCAGTACTTC.

V and J are TRBV6-5 and TRBJ2-2; possible D gene TRBD2, 6 bases. V was shortened by 6 bases and J by 6 bases, with 14 bases between the two germline ends. This CDR3 spans 14 amino acids. Germline CDR1 and CDR2: MNHEY and SVGAGI. This chain's CDR3 is CASSPTTSPGELFF. CDR3 DNA: TGTGCCAGCAGCCCTACCACTAGCCCCGGGGAGCTGTTTTTT.

The genes are TRBV2 and TRBJ2-7; 8 bases map to TRBD1. CDR3 size: 15 residues. J gave up 4 bases and V 4 bases, and 9 bases lay outside the gene matches. Germline V gene sequence: CDR1 SNHLY, CDR2 FYNNEI. Here the CDR3 reads CASSAPGQGIYEQYF. DNA of the CDR3: TGTGCCAGCAGTGCGCCTGGACAGGGTATATACGAGCAGTACTTC.

The chain links TRBV4-3 to TRBJ1-1; 8 bases are shared with TRBD1. The ends lost 0 bases at V and 1 base at J; junction bases unmatched: 4. CDR3 length: 16 amino acids. Germline V gives CDR1 LGHNA, CDR2 YSLEER. The CDR3 protein is CASSQEAGGWNTEAFF. DNA of the CDR3: TGCGCCAGCAGCCAAGAGGCAGGGGGCTGGAACACTGAAGCTTTCTTT.

The V gene is TRBV12-3 or TRBV12-4, the J gene TRBJ1-1; tentative D call: TRBD1 (5 bases). V was cut by 8 bases and J by 6 bases, with 13 bases left in between. This CDR3 contains 12 residues. The CDR3: CASGSGGAEAFF. As DNA, the CDR3 is TGTGCCAGCGGGTCTGGAGGGGCTGAAGCTTTCTTT.

This clonotype was observed once. J is TRBJ2-7 and V is TRBV20-1; 9 bases match TRBD2. The CDR3 loop spans 14 amino acids. V shed 1 base and J 7 bases; nucleotides not matched to a gene: 8. The germline V gene encodes CDR1 DFQATT and CDR2 SNEGSKA (reference sequence). This CDR3 is CSARVVAGVGEQYF. In DNA form, the CDR3 reads TGCAGTGCTAGAGTGGTAGCGGGAGTGGGAGAGCAGTACTTC.

V usage is TRBV10-3 and J usage is TRBJ2-7; weak D call: TRBD1 (5 bases). Germline CDR1 is ENHRY and CDR2 is SYGVKD. The CDR3 loop spans 13 amino acids. V was cut by 2 bases and J by 3 bases, with 8 bases left in between. CDR3: CAISEGAVYEQYF. CDR3 bases: TGTGCCATCAGTGAGGGGGCCGTCTACGAGCAGTACTTC.

A few counts support this clonotype. The chain has TRBV29-1 and TRBJ2-7; D unclear. This CDR3 comprises 13 residues. V lost 6 bases and J lost 0, with 12 bases in between. CDR1 and CDR2 from the germline V gene are SQVTM and ANQGSEA. The DNA for the CDR3 is TGCAGCGTCTACACACAGAGCTCCTACGAGCAGTACTTC. Its protein product is CSVYTQSSYEQYF.

A few counts support this clonotype. The rearrangement uses TRBV29-1 and TRBJ1-2, with a tentative D call TRBD1 (5 bases). The CDR3 consists of 14 residues. Trimming pared 5 bases from V and 0 bases from J, leaving 13 bases between. CDR1 is SQVTM, CDR2 ANQGSEA, per germline. Here the CDR3 reads CSVQGAVTNYGYTF. CDR3 DNA sequence: TGCAGCGTTCAAGGGGCAGTAACTAACTATGGCTACACCTTC.

This clonotype appeared many times. The rearrangement links TRBV18 to TRBJ2-3, with TRBD2 identical over 8 bases. CDR1 is KGHSH and CDR2 is LQKENI in the germline V gene. The junction had 10 bases not matched to a gene; V was cut back by 6 bases and J by 2 bases. The CDR3 has 16 amino acids. CDR3 protein: CASSPTSATTTDTQYF. As DNA, the CDR3 is TGTGCCAGCTCGCCGACTAGCGCCACCACCACAGATACGCAGTATTTT.